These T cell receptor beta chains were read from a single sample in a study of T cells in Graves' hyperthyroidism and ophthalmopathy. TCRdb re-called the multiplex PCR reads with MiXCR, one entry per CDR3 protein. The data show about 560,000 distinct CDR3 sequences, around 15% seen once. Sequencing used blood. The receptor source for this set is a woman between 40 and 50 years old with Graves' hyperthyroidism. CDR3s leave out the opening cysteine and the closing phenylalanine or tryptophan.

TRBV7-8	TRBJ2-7	ASSLALSRGSSTYEQY
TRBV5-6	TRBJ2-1	ASSFGKSNNEQF
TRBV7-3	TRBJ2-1	ASSPRLAGWGEQF
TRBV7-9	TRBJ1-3	ASSSQVSREDTIY
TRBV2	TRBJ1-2	ASTRAPSYGYT
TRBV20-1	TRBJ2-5	SAIPRGGETQY
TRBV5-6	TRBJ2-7	ASGLTGPIYEQY
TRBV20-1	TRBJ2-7	SARNYYEQY
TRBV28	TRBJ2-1	ASSPGGRSYNEQF
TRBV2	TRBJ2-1	ASLGQGPEQF
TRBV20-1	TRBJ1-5	SARGSSFNQPQH
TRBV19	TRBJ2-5	ARGSETQY
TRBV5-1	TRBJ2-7	ASRPWGTDYEQY
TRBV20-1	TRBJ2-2	SARVAGNTGELF
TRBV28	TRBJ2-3	ASFSGSLRDTQY
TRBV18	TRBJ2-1	ASSPSQGEEQF
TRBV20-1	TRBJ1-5	SARGGAQH
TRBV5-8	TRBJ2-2	ASSLGHLNTGELF
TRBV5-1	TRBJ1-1	ASGNRGPPKTDTEAF
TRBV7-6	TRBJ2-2	ASSFETGGYTGELF
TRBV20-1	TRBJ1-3	SASADRAGNTIY
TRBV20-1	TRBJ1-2	SAPGQGDNYGYT
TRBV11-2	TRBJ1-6	ASSYGTAYNSPLH
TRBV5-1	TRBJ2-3	ASSLANGADTQY
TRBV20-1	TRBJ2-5	SATGAQGRPQETQY
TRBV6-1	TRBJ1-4	ASRETDTYEKLF
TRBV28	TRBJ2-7	ASSPFMFAGGSSYEQY
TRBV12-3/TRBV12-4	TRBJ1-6	ASKAGGPNSPLH
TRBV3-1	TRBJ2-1	ASSQSGNHNEQF
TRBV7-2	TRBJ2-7	ASSLGTSVRYEQY